This T cell receptor beta chain was sequenced for a study of T cells of healthy individuals. The CDR3 is made up of 15 amino acids. V shed 3 bases and J shed 0 bases, with 11 bases lying between them. CDR1 is SGDLS and CDR2 is YYNGEE in the germline V gene. One entry per CDR3 protein, called by TCRdb with MiXCR from the 5' RACE reads. The table shows 53,000 or so distinct CDR3 sequences, with roughly 14% occurring only once. The sample holds a few counts of this clonotype. This receptor was identified in a human donor in good health. The chain couples TRBV9 to TRBJ2-3; D may be TRBD1 or TRBD2 (5 bases each). CDR3 sequence reads: CASSALGPSTDTQYF. CDR3 DNA: TGTGCCAGCAGCGCCCTGGGACCCAGCACAGATACGCAGTATTTT.